This T cell receptor (beta chain) was observed in a study of blood T cell repertoires in COVID-19. Sequencing used immunoSEQ multiplex PCR; TCRdb keeps in-frame clones, though not all of them. Among hundreds of thousands of clones, approximately 80% were seen once, and the ten largest hold around 1.9%. This CDR3 comprises 15 residues. After removal of 3 bases from V and 3 bases from J, the junction contained 2 bases not matched to a gene. Germline loops: CDR1 LNHNV, CDR2 YYDKDF (reference sequence). The rearrangement uses TRBV15 and TRBJ1-2, with TRBD1 identical over 12 bases. What was sequenced was peripheral blood. This TCR was recovered from a woman at least 80 years old with acute or convalescent COVID-19. The CDR3 region is CATSRGQGAYYGYTF. CDR3 in DNA: TGTGCCACCAGCAGGGGACAGGGGGCGTACTATGGCTACACCTTC.